Sequencing of this T cell receptor beta chain was carried out in a study of T cells expressing NK-cell markers. Germline lookup yields CDR1 SGHTA and CDR2 FQGNSA. The CDR3 extends over 14 amino acids. From its re-call of the 5' RACE reads, TCRdb lists each CDR3 protein once, without DNA. Recorded here are about 550,000 distinct CDR3 sequences; the top ten clones represent around 4%. The chain is built from TRBV7-2 and TRBJ2-1; lacking DNA, the TRBD1 call made by TCRdb goes unchecked. This TCR derives from a man aged 18 to 35 in good health. Material for sequencing was blood T cells: a sorted CD56 or NKG2C T cell subset, CD4+ or CD8+ T cells, or bulk PBMC T cells (not recorded which). The CDR3 here is CASSLRGLGNEQFF. Full variable domain (remainder filled in from reference TRBV7-2 and TRBJ2-1): GAGVSQSPSNKVTEKGKDVELRCDPISGHTALYWYRQSLGQGLEFLIYFQGNSAPDKSGLPSDRFSAERTGGSVSTLTIQRTQQEDSAVYLCASSLRGLGNEQFFGPGTRLTVL.